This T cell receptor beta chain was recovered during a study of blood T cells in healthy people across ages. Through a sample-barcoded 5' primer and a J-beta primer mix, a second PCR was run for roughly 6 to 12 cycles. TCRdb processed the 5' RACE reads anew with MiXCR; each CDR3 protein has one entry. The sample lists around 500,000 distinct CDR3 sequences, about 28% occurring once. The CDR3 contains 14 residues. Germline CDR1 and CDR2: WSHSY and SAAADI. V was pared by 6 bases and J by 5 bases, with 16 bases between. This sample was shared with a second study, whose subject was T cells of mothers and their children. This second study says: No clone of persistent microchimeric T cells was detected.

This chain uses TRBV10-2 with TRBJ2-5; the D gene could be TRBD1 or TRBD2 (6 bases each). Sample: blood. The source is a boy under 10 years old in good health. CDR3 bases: TGCGCCAGCAGCCCTCGGGGGCTGGAGGAGACCCAGTACTTC. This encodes CASSPRGLEETQYF.